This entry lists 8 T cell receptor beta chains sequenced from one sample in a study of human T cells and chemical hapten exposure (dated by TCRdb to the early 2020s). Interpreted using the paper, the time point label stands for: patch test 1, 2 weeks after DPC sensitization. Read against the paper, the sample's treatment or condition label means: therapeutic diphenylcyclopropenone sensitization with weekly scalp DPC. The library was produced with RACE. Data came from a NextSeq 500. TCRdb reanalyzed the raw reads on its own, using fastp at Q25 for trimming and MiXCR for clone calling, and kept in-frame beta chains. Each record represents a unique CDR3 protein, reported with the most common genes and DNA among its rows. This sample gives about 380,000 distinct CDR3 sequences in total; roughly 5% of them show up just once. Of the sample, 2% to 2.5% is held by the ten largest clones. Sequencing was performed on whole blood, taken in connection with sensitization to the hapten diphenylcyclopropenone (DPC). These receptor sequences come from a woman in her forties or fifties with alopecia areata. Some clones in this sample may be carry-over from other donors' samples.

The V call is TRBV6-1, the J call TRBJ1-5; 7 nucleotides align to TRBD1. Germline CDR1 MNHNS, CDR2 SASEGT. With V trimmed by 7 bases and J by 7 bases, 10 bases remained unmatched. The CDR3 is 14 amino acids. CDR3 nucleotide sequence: TGTGCCAGCAAAACCGGGACAGCAATCCAGCCCCAGCATTTT. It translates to CASKTGTAIQPQHF.

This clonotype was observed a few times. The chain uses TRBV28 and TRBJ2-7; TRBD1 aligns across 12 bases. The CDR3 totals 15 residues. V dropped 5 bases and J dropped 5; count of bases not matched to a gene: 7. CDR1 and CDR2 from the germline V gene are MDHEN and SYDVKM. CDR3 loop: CASSPPGQGANEQYF. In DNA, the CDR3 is TGTGCCAGCAGTCCCCCGGGACAGGGGGCAAACGAGCAGTACTTC. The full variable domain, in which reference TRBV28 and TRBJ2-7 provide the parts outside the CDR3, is DVKVTQSSRYLVKRTGEKVFLECVQDMDHENMFWYRQDPGLGLRLIYFSYDVKMKEKGDIPEGYSVSREKKERFSLILESASTNQTSMYLCASSPPGQGANEQYFGPGTRLTVT.

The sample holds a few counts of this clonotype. CDR3 in DNA: TGTGCCAGCAGCTTAGGGGCTAGCGGGGGGATAGATACGCAGTATTTT. Protein sequence: CASSLGASGGIDTQYF. The V and J genes are TRBV11-2 and TRBJ2-3; 11 bases agree with TRBD2. V trimming: 1 base; J trimming: 5 bases; junction bases outside the gene matches: 5. Germline loops: CDR1 SGHAT, CDR2 FQNNGV. The CDR3 sequence is 16 residues long.

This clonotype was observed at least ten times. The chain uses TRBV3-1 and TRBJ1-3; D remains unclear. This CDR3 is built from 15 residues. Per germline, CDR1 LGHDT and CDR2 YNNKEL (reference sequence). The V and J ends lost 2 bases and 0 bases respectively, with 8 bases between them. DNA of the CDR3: TGTGCCAGCAGCCAAAACTCTGGCTCTGGAAACACCATATATTTT. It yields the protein CASSQNSGSGNTIYF.

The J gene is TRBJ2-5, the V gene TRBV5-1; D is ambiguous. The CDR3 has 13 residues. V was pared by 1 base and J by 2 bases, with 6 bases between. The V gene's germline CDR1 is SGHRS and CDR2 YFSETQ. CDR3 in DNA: TGCGCCAGCAGCTTGAAGGGACAAGAGACCCAGTACTTC. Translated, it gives CASSLKGQETQYF.

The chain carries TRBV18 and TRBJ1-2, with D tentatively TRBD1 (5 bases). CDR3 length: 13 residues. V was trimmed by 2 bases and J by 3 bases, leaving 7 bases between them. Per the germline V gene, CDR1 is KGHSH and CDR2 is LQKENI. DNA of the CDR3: TGTGCCAGCTCACCAGGGGCTGACTATGGCTACACCTTC. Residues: CASSPGADYGYTF.

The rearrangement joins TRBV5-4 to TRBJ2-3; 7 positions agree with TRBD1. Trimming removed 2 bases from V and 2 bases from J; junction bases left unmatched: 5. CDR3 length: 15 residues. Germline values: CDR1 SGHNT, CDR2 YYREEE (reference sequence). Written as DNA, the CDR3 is TGTGCCAGCAGCTTTTTGGGACAGTCCACAGATACGCAGTATTTT. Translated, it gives CASSFLGQSTDTQYF.

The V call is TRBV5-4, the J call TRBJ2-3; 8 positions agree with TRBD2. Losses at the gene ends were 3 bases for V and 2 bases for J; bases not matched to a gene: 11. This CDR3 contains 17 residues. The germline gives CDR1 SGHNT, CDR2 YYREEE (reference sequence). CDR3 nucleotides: TGTGCCAGCAGCTGGGGCGGGGGGCGAGCGGCCACAGATACGCAGTATTTT. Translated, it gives CASSWGGGRAATDTQYF.